The next 32 T cell receptor beta chains were all read from a single sample in a study of shared clonotypes between healthy human individuals. Sequencing was performed with immunoSEQ multiplex PCR; in TCRdb, only in-frame clones are kept and a portion is missing. Among roughly 1,100,000 clones listed, 65% to 80% were seen once. Sequenced material: memory CD4+ T cells sorted from blood. Regarding subset: CD45RA-negative fraction. These receptors originate from a man between 18 and 29 years old in good health.

This clone was observed a handful of times. A much larger clone differs from this one at a single base, so this may be a read error. Different DNA sequences within this sample yield the same CDR3. The chain links TRBV11-2 to TRBJ1-1; D uncertain. V was pared by 1 base and J by 1 base, with 4 bases between. Germline V lookup: CDR1 SGHAT, CDR2 FQNNGV. This CDR3 spans 13 amino acids. The CDR3: CASSLGQNTEAFF. In DNA form, the CDR3 reads TGTGCCAGCAGCTTAGGACAGAACACTGAAGCTTTCTTT.

This clone appeared a single time. The chain couples TRBV27 to TRBJ2-6, with 8 bases matching TRBD1. This CDR3 spans 18 amino acids. Germline CDR1 is MNHEY and CDR2 is SMNVEV (reference sequence). The ends lost 4 bases at V and 4 bases at J; junction bases unmatched: 12. CDR3: CASSYHGQGVEGANVLTF. The CDR3, as DNA: TGTGCCAGCAGTTACCACGGACAGGGAGTAGAAGGGGCCAACGTCCTGACTTTC.

The chain joins TRBV14 to TRBJ2-7; D tentatively reads TRBD1 or TRBD2 (5 bases each). The CDR3 is made up of 14 amino acids. Trimming stripped 4 bases from V and 6 bases from J, with 16 bases between. CDR1 is SGHDN, CDR2 FVKESK, per germline. The CDR3 here is CASSRSVGAREQYF. DNA of the CDR3: TGTGCCAGCAGCCGATCGGTCGGGGCCCGCGAGCAGTACTTC.

CDR3 coding DNA: TGTGCCACGGCAGGGTTTAACAGGGAAAAACTGTTTTTT. Translation: CATAGFNREKLFF. This chain links TRBV2 with TRBJ1-4; TRBD1 might be the D (5 bases). In germline, CDR1 is SNHLY, CDR2 FYNNEI. The CDR3 spans 13 residues. V lost 10 bases and J lost 8, with 17 bases in between.

The chain carries TRBV15 and TRBJ1-2, with D maybe TRBD1 (6 bases). CDR3 length: 15 residues. Germline V CDR1 and CDR2: LNHNV, YYDKDF (reference sequence). The germline V and J ends were trimmed by 6 bases and 6 bases, with 20 bases remaining between them. CDR3 bases: TGTGCCACCAGTTCGAGGGGGGAGTATCCGGATGGCTACACCTTC. Translating it yields CATSSRGEYPDGYTF.

This rearrangement joins TRBV5-1 to TRBJ2-5, with 7 bases matching TRBD1. The J segment lost 3 bases and the V segment lost 2 bases, leaving 4 bases of the junction unmatched. Germline CDR1 and CDR2: SGHRS and YFSETQ. The CDR3 contains 14 residues. CDR3 coding DNA: TGCGCCAGCAGCTTACTCACAGGGGAAGAGACCCAGTACTTC. Translation gives CASSLLTGEETQYF.

Concerning this clone: Within the sample, other DNA sequences also encode this same CDR3. The gene calls are TRBV7-2 and TRBJ2-2; 9 bases are shared with TRBD1. The germline V gene has CDR1 SGHTA and CDR2 FQGNSA. V trimming: 3 bases; J trimming: 5 bases; junction bases outside the gene matches: 1. The CDR3 spans 14 residues. CDR3 loop: CASSFGTGTGELFF. In DNA, the CDR3 is TGTGCCAGCAGCTTTGGGACAGGGACCGGGGAGCTGTTTTTT.

This clone came up once. The chain employs TRBV5-4 and TRBJ2-5, with D possibly being TRBD2 (7 bases). V lost 4 bases, J lost 5 bases, and 18 bases lay in between. CDR3 length: 15 residues. CDR1 SGHNT and CDR2 YYREEE come from the germline V gene (reference sequence). CDR3 DNA sequence: TGTGCCAGCAGCAGCGATCCGGGGGGCTCTGAGACCCAGTACTTC. It encodes CASSSDPGGSETQYF.

This sequence joins TRBV10-3 and TRBJ2-2, with 8 bases identical to TRBD1. The germline V gene has CDR1 ENHRY and CDR2 SYGVKD. CDR3 length: 14 residues. With 6 bases clipped from V and 3 bases from J, the junction kept 3 bases outside the gene matches. CDR3 DNA: TGTGCCATCAGGGGGACAGGATACACCGGGGAGCTGTTTTTT. Translating it yields CAIRGTGYTGELFF.

The rearrangement joins TRBV9 to TRBJ1-1; D might be TRBD1 (5 bases). This CDR3 is 15 amino acids long. Germline CDR1 and CDR2: SGDLS and YYNGEE. V lost 4 bases to trimming and J lost 5 bases, with 18 bases between them. CDR3 sequence (DNA): TGTGCCAGCAGCACAGCTCCGGGGGTGGGAACTGAAGCTTTCTTT. Its protein product is CASSTAPGVGTEAFF. Full variable domain (rest looked up from reference TRBV9 and TRBJ1-1): DSGVTQTPKHLITATGQRVTLRCSPRSGDLSVYWYQQSLDQGLQFLIQYYNGEERAKGNILERFSAQQFPDLHSELNLSSLELGDSALYFCASSTAPGVGTEAFFGQGTRLTVV.

This chain links TRBV29-1 with TRBJ2-7, with D perhaps matching TRBD1 or TRBD2 (5 bases each). Germline V gene sequence: CDR1 SQVTM, CDR2 ANQGSEA. The CDR3 sequence is 13 residues long. Trimming stripped 6 bases from V and 4 bases from J, with 16 bases between. The CDR3, as DNA: TGCAGCGTGGGTGGGAGTTCAGGGTACGAGCAGTACTTC. Protein sequence: CSVGGSSGYEQYF.

CDR3 region: CAWTRWTGSGSPLHF. The CDR3 region has the DNA TGTGCCTGGACTCGATGGACAGGGAGTGGTTCACCCCTCCACTTT. The genes are TRBV30 and TRBJ1-6, with 8 nucleotides matching TRBD1. This CDR3 comprises 15 residues. Trimming removed 4 bases from V and 9 bases from J; junction bases left unmatched: 11. Germline V gene lookup returns CDR1 GTSNPN and CDR2 SVGIG (reference sequence).

V and J are TRBV28 and TRBJ2-3; tentatively, D is TRBD1 (6 bases). Germline V gene data show CDR1 as MDHEN and CDR2 as SYDVKM. The CDR3 contains 16 residues. V was trimmed by 6 bases and J by 4 bases, leaving 20 bases between them. The CDR3 sequence: CASSPLVTGSPDTQYF. The CDR3 bases are TGTGCCAGCAGCCCCCTGGTAACAGGGTCGCCAGATACGCAGTATTTT.

As to this clone: Germline is not matched at one junction end, which may reflect a read error. The V call is TRBV30, the J call TRBJ1-1; D gene ambiguous. Germline V gene lookup returns CDR1 GTSNPN and CDR2 SVGIG (reference sequence). There are 12 residues in the CDR3. DNA for the CDR3: TGTGCCTGGAGTGCAGTGAACGCTGAAGCTTTCTTT. This translates into CAWSAVNAEAFF.

CDR3 nucleotides: TGTGCCAGCAGAACCGGGGGGACAGGTCAGCCCCAGCATTTT. This gives the protein CASRTGGTGQPQHF. The chain joins TRBV6-5 to TRBJ1-5, with TRBD1 identical over 8 bases. Unmatched junction bases numbered 7, after V lost 6 bases and J lost 6 bases. The CDR3 totals 14 residues. From germline, CDR1 is MNHEY and CDR2 SVGAGI.

The CDR3 reads CASSLVGSAYEQYF. DNA for the CDR3: TGTGCCAGCAGCTTGGTGGGGTCAGCCTACGAGCAGTACTTC. The chain joins TRBV5-4 to TRBJ2-7; D remains unclear. Trimming took off 0 bases at V and 2 bases at J, with 9 bases between the two ends. CDR1 is SGHNT, CDR2 YYREEE, per germline (reference sequence). CDR3 length: 14 residues.

This clone was seen more than once but under ten times. V and J are TRBV5-1 and TRBJ2-1; TRBD2 matches 9 bases. The junction had 22 bases not matched to a gene; V was cut back by 5 bases and J by 7 bases. Germline V gene lookup returns CDR1 SGHRS and CDR2 YFSETQ. The CDR3 covers 19 residues. CDR3 DNA: TGCGCCAGCAGGTTCCTTTTCTTTAGCGGGAGAGGCGGAGAGAATGAGCAGTTCTTC. It yields the protein CASRFLFFSGRGGENEQFF.

The chain has TRBV11-2 and TRBJ1-5; D unresolved. V was pared by 0 bases and J by 6 bases, with 6 bases between. The CDR3 totals 13 residues. Germline CDR1 SGHAT, CDR2 FQNNGV. CDR3 in amino acids: CASSLDHFQPQHF. CDR3 bases: TGTGCCAGCAGCTTAGATCATTTTCAGCCCCAGCATTTT.

This chain links TRBV18 with TRBJ1-3; D not resolved. Germline V gene sequence: CDR1 KGHSH, CDR2 LQKENI. This CDR3 region has 14 residues. V dropped 6 bases and J dropped 0 bases, with 9 bases sitting between them. The CDR3 loop reads CASSSGNSGNTIYF. The CDR3, as DNA: TGTGCCAGCTCTTCCGGTAACTCTGGAAACACCATATATTTT. Full variable domain (missing parts from reference TRBV18 and TRBJ1-3): NAGVMQNPRHLVRRRGQEARLRCSPMKGHSHVYWYRQLPEEGLKFMVYLQKENIIDESGMPKERFSAEFPKEGPSILRIQQVVRGDSAAYFCASSSGNSGNTIYFGEGSWLTVV.

The V call is TRBV4-1, the J call TRBJ2-7; D is possibly TRBD2 (6 bases). CDR1 is MGHRA and CDR2 is YSYEKL in the germline V gene. The V and J ends lost 0 bases and 5 bases respectively, with 14 bases between them. This CDR3 contains 15 residues. The CDR3 coding sequence is TGCGCCAGCAGCCAAGAGGAGGGGAGTTCCCACGAGCAGTACTTC. It translates to CASSQEEGSSHEQYF.

The count of this clone is one. The chain recombines TRBV14 with TRBJ1-2; the D is unclear. This CDR3 comprises 13 residues. In germline, CDR1 is SGHDN, CDR2 FVKESK. Trimming left V 6 bases short and J 4 bases short, with 12 bases between. The DNA for the CDR3 is TGTGCCAGCAGATCTGGAAAGACCTATGGCTACACCTTC. It translates to CASRSGKTYGYTF.

V is TRBV6-5 and J is TRBJ2-1; D perhaps matches TRBD2 (5 bases). This CDR3 region has 13 residues. Germline V gene lookup returns CDR1 MNHEY and CDR2 SVGAGI. Between the trimmed V and J ends, which lost 7 bases and 4 bases, there was a span of 11 bases. CDR3 sequence reads: CASILTSYNEQFF. The DNA for the CDR3 is TGTGCCAGCATTTTAACTAGTTACAATGAGCAGTTCTTC.

A note on this clone: This sequence may be a read error, since a much larger clone differs from it by one base. The genes are TRBV11-2 and TRBJ1-5; D ambiguous. The V end lost 0 bases, the J end lost 6 bases, and 3 bases lay between the germline ends. The CDR3 runs to 12 residues. From germline, CDR1 is SGHAT and CDR2 FQNNGV. CDR3 amino acids: CASSLEGQPQHF. CDR3 in DNA: TGTGCCAGCAGCTTAGAGGGTCAGCCCCAGCATTTT.

This chain connects TRBV28 to TRBJ1-4, with 7 bases fitting TRBD1. The CDR3 is 15 residues long. J was trimmed by 4 bases and V by 5 bases; bases with no gene match: 7. CDR1 MDHEN and CDR2 SYDVKM come from the germline V gene. CDR3 nucleotide sequence: TGTGCCAGCAGTACTCCGGGACAGATTAATGAAAAACTGTTTTTT. Its translation is CASSTPGQINEKLFF.

This chain links TRBV7-9 with TRBJ1-4; D remains ambiguous. Trimming left V 7 bases short and J 0 bases short, with 12 bases between. This CDR3 contains 15 residues. Germline CDR1 SEHNR, CDR2 FQNEAQ (reference sequence). CDR3 residues: CASIPGEATNEKLFF. CDR3 coding DNA: TGTGCCAGCATTCCAGGAGAAGCAACTAATGAAAAACTGTTTTTT.

This clone was recorded at least ten times. The rearrangement links TRBV6-5 to TRBJ1-2; TRBD1 matches 12 bases. CDR3 size: 14 residues. Germline-derived CDR1 and CDR2 are MNHEY and SVGAGI. V shed 7 bases and J 6 bases; nucleotides not matched to a gene: 6. The CDR3 spells CASTGQGALDGYTF. CDR3 in DNA: TGTGCCAGCACGGGACAGGGGGCATTGGATGGCTACACCTTC.

A few counts support this clone. This chain uses TRBV5-4 with TRBJ1-2; TRBD1 agrees at 7 bases. The CDR3 totals 13 residues. Losses at the gene ends were 4 bases for V and 5 bases for J; bases not matched to a gene: 5. Germline V gives CDR1 SGHNT, CDR2 YYREEE (reference sequence). The CDR3 DNA reads as TGTGCCAGCAGCCCCAGGGACAGATATGGCTACACCTTC. This translates into CASSPRDRYGYTF. The full variable domain, rest sourced from reference TRBV5-4 and TRBJ1-2, is ETGVTQSPTHLIKTRGQQVTLRCSSQSGHNTVSWYQQALGQGPQFIFQYYREEENGRGNFPPRFSGLQFPNYSSELNVNALELDDSALYLCASSPRDRYGYTFGSGTRLTVV.

This clone appeared a single time. Other DNA sequences in the sample encode the same CDR3. V usage is TRBV5-4 and J usage is TRBJ2-2; 9 nucleotides line up with TRBD1. The V gene's germline CDR1 is SGHNT and CDR2 YYREEE (reference sequence). V gave up 3 bases and J gave up 0 bases; unmatched junction bases: 6. CDR3 size: 17 residues. The CDR3 reads CASSSPGQGSNTGELFF. The CDR3 DNA sequence: TGTGCCAGCAGCTCGCCGGGACAGGGTTCGAACACCGGGGAGCTGTTTTTT.

V is TRBV5-1 and J is TRBJ2-3; 7 nucleotides line up with TRBD1. The CDR3 totals 14 residues. Germline CDR1 reads SGHRS; CDR2 reads YFSETQ. V shed 5 bases and J 2 bases; nucleotides not matched to a gene: 5. The DNA of the CDR3 is TGCGCCAGCAGAGGGACAGTGATCACAGATACGCAGTATTTT. Its translation: CASRGTVITDTQYF.

This clone was counted a few times. The V and J genes are TRBV7-2 and TRBJ2-7, with D unresolved. CDR1 and CDR2 from the germline V gene are SGHTA and FQGNSA. The CDR3 is 12 residues long. With 3 bases removed from V and 0 bases from J, the gap between germline ends came to 3 bases. CDR3 DNA sequence: TGTGCCAGCAGCTTCCTCTCCTACGAGCAGTACTTC. It translates to CASSFLSYEQYF.

The genes are TRBV6-6 and TRBJ2-3, with TRBD1 matching over 9 bases. CDR3 size: 13 residues. Germline lookup yields CDR1 MNHNY and CDR2 SVGAGI (reference sequence). The V gene end was trimmed by 6 bases and the J gene end by 5 bases; junction bases not matched to a gene: 3. The CDR3 DNA reads as TGTGCCAGCAGCCGGACAGGGGAAGATACGCAGTATTTT. It encodes CASSRTGEDTQYF.

The rearrangement uses TRBV4-1 and TRBJ1-2; D gene unclear. The CDR3 runs 13 residues. The germline V and J ends were trimmed by 0 bases and 6 bases, with 8 bases remaining between them. Germline V gene sequence: CDR1 MGHRA, CDR2 YSYEKL. DNA of the CDR3: TGCGCCAGCAGCCAAGATTTGATCGATGGCTACACCTTC. Protein sequence: CASSQDLIDGYTF.